This T cell receptor (beta chain) was documented in a study of CD8 T cells in Susac syndrome. Notes on the study in general: The relatively small number of individuals in the TCR sequencing and HLA analysis was acknowledged by the study.

Sequencing of TCR beta was undertaken in CD8+ and CD4+ T cells derived from blood. Reverse transcription of about 0.5 to 1 ug RNA used random hexamers. Multiplex PCR with immunoSEQ amplified the TCR beta CDR3 across 54 Vbeta and 13 Jbeta. TCRdb processed the immunoSEQ multiplex PCR reads anew with MiXCR; each CDR3 protein has one entry. The sample includes roughly 150,000 distinct CDR3 sequences, 95% to 96% of them seen just once. CDR1 is SGDLS and CDR2 is YYNGEE in the germline V gene. Trimming stripped 2 bases from V and 2 bases from J, with 19 bases between. This CDR3 is built from 17 residues. To note about this clonotype: As yet, its antigen is unknown.

The chain is built from TRBV9 and TRBJ1-2, with D unresolved. The sample was CD8+ T cells from PBMCs. This receptor was identified in a human donor with multiple sclerosis. CDR3 DNA sequence: TGTGCCAGCAGCGTCCCCGTTGAAGGGAATTGGAACTATGGCTACACCTTC. This encodes CASSVPVEGNWNYGYTF. The full variable domain, rest sourced from reference TRBV9 and TRBJ1-2, is DSGVTQTPKHLITATGQRVTLRCSPRSGDLSVYWYQQSLDQGLQFLIQYYNGEERAKGNILERFSAQQFPDLHSELNLSSLELGDSALYFCASSVPVEGNWNYGYTFGSGTRLTVV.